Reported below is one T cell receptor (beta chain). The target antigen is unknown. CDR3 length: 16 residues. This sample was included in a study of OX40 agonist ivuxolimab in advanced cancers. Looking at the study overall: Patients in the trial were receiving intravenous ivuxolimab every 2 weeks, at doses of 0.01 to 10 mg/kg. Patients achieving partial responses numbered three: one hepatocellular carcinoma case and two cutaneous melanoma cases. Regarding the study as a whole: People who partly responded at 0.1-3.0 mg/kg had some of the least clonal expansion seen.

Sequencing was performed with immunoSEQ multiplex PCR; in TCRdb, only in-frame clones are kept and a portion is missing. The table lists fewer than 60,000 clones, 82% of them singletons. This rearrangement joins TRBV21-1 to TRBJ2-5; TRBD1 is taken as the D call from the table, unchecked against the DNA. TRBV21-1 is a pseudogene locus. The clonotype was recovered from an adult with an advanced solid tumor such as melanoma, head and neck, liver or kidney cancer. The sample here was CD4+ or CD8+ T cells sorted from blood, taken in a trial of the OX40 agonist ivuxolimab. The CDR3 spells CASSKPSGRLRETQYF. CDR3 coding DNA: TGTGCCAGCAGCAAACCCTCCGGCAGGCTTAGAGAGACCCAGTACTTC.